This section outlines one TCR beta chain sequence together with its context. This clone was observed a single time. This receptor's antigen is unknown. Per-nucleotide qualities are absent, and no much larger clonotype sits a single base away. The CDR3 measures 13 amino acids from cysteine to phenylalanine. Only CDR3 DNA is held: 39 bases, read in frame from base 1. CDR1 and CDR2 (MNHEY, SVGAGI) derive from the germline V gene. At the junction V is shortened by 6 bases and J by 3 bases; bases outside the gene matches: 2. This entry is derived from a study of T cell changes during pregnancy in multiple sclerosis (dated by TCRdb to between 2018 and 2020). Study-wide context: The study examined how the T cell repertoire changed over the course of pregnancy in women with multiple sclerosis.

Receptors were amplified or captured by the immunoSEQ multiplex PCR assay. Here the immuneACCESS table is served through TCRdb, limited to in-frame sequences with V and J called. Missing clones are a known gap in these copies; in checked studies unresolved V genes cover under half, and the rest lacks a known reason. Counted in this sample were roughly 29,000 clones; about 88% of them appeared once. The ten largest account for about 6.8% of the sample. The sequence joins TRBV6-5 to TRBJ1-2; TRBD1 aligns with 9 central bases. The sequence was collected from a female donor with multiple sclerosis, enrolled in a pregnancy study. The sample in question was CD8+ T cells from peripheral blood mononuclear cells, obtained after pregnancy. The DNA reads TGTGCCAGCAGAGGGGACAGGGACTATGGCTACACCTTC. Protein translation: CASRGDRDYGYTF.